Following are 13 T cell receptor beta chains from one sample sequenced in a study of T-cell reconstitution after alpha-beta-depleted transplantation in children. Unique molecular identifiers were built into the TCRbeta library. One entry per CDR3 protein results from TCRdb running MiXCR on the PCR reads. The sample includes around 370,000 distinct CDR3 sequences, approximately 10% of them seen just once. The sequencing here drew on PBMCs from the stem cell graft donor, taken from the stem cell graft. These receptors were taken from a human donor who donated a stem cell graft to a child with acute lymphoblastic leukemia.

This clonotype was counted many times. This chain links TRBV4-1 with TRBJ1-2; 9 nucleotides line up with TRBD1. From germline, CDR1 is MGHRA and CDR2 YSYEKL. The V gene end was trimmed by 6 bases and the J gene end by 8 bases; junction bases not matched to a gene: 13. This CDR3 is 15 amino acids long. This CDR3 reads CASSPAGTGFRGYTF. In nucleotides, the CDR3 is TGCGCCAGCAGTCCGGCCGGGACAGGGTTTCGGGGCTACACCTTC.

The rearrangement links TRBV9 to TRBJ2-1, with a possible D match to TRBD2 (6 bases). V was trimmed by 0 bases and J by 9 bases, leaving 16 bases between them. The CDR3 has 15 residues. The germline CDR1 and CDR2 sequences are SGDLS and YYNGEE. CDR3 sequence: CASSVVGTSRIEQFF. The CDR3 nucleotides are TGTGCCAGCAGCGTAGTAGGGACTTCCCGTATTGAGCAGTTCTTC.

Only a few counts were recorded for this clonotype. This chain's CDR3 is CASSQIQAGGYGYTF. CDR3 DNA sequence: TGCGCCAGCAGCCAAATACAGGCAGGGGGCTATGGCTACACCTTC. The chain combines TRBV5-1 with TRBJ1-2; 7 positions match TRBD1. CDR1 and CDR2 from the germline V gene are SGHRS and YFSETQ. Trimming cost V 4 bases and J 4 bases; bases outside gene matches: 10. The CDR3 has 15 amino acids. The whole variable domain, remainder taken from reference TRBV5-1 and TRBJ1-2, is KAGVTQTPRYLIKTRGQQVTLSCSPISGHRSVSWYQQTPGQGLQFLFEYFSETQRNKGNFPGRFSGRQFSNSRSEMNVSTLELGDSALYLCASSQIQAGGYGYTFGSGTRLTVV.

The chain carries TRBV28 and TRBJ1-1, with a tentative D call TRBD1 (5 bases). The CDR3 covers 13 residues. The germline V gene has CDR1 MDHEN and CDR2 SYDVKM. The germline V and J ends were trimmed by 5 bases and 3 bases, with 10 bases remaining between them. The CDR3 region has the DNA TGTGCCAGCAGTCCCGACAGTGACACTGAAGCTTTCTTT. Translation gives CASSPDSDTEAFF.

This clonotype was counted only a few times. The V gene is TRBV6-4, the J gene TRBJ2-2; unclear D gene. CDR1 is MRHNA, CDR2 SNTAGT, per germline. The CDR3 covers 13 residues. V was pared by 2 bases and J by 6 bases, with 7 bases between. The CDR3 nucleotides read TGTGCCAGCAGTGACAGACTGTCCGGGGAGCTGTTTTTT. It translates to CASSDRLSGELFF.

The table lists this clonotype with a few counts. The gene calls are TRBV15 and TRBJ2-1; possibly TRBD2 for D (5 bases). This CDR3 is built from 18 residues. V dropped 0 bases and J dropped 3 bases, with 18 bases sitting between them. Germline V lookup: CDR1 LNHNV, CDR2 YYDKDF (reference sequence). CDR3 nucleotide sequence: TGTGCCACCAGCAGAGATTGGCTAGGACTTCCCGACTACAATGAGCAGTTCTTC. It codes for CATSRDWLGLPDYNEQFF.

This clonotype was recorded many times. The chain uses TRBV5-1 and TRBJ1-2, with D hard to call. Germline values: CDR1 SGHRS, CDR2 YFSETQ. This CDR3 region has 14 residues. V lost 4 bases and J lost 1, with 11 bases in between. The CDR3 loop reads CASSAQADNYGYTF. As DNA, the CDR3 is TGCGCCAGCAGCGCTCAGGCGGATAACTATGGCTACACCTTC.

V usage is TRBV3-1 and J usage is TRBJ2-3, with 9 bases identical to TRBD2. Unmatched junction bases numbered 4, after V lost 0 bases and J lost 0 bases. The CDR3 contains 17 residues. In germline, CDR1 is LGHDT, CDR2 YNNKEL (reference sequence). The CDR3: CASSQEKLAGSTDTQYF. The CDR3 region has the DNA TGTGCCAGCAGCCAAGAAAAGCTAGCGGGGAGCACAGATACGCAGTATTTT.

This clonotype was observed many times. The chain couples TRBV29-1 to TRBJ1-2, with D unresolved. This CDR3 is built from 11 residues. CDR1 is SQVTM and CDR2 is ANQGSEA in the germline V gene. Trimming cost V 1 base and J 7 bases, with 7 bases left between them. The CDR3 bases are TGCAGCGTTGAAGGTGTCCGTGGCTACACCTTC. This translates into CSVEGVRGYTF.

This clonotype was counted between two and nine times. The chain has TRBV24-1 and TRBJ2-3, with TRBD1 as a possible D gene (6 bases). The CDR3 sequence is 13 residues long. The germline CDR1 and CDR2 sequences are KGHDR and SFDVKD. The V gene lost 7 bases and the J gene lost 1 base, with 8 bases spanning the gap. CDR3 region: CATSRQGTDTQYF. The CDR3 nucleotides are TGTGCCACCAGCCGACAGGGCACAGATACGCAGTATTTT.

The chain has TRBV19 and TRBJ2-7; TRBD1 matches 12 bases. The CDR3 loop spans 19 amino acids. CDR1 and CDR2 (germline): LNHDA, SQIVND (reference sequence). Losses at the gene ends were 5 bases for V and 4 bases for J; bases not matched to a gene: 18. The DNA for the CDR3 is TGTGCCAGTAGTGTACGGGACAGGGGGCCTAGCGGGAGTCGGTACGAGCAGTACTTC. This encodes CASSVRDRGPSGSRYEQYF. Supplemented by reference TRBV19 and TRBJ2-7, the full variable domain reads DGGITQSPKYLFRKEGQNVTLSCEQNLNHDAMYWYRQDPGQGLRLIYYSQIVNDFQKGDIAEGYSVSREKKESFPLTVTSAQKNPTAFYLCASSVRDRGPSGSRYEQYFGPGTRLTVT.

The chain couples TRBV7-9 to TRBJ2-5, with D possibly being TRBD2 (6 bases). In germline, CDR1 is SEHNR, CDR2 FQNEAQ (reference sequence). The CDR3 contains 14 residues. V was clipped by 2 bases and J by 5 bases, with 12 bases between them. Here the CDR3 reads CASSLPGARETQYF. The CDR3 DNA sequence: TGTGCCAGCAGCTTACCGGGAGCTAGGGAGACCCAGTACTTC.

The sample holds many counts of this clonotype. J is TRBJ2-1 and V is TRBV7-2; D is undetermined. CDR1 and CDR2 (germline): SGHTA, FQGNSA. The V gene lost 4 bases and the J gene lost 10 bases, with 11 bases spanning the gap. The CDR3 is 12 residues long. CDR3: CASSSPLLEQFF. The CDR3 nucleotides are TGTGCCAGCAGCTCCCCGTTATTGGAGCAGTTCTTC.